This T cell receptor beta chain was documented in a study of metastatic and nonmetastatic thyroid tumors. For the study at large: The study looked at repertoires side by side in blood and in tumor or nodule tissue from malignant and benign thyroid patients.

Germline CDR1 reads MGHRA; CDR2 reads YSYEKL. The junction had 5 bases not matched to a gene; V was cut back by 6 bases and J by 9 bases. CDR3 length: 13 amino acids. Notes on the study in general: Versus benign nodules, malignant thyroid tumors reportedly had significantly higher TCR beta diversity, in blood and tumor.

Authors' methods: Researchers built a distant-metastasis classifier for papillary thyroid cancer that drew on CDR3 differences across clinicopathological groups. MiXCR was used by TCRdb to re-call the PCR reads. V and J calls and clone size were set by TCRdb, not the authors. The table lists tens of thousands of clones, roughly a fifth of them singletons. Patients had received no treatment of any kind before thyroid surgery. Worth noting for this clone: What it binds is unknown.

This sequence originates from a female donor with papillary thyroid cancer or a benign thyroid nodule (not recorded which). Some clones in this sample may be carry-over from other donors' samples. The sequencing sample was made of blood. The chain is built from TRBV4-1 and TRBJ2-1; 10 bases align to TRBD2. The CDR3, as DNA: TGCGCCAGCAGTTGGCTAGCGGGAGTTGAGCAGTTCTTC. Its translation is CASSWLAGVEQFF.